This T cell receptor beta chain derives from a study of blood T cell repertoires in COVID-19. Study details: Collection of acute and convalescent COVID-19 samples took place in the United States, Italy and Spain. PBMCs, B-cell-depleted T cells, or T cells provided the cDNA or gDNA that made up the material.

The V gene's germline CDR1 is MNHNS and CDR2 SASEGT. CDR3 length: 13 amino acids. Turning to this clone: At one boundary the junction diverges from the germline segment, which might be a read error.

Authors' data handling: Estimates of nucleated cell counts were drawn from the amplification of reference gene primers. Profiled with immunoSEQ multiplex PCR; TCRdb holds only in-frame clones, not every one. That table gives V, J and clone size, and the DNA gave D and trimming. Among 130,000 to 150,000 clones listed, more than 80% were seen once. Sequencing input: peripheral blood. The clonotype comes from a human donor in a cohort sampled during active COVID-19. This chain connects TRBV6-1 to TRBJ1-6; unclear D gene. For the CDR3, the DNA is TGTGCCAGCGGTGAAGGCAGAAATTCACCCCTCCACTTT. Encoded protein: CASGEGRNSPLHF.